These T cell receptor beta chains were read from a single sample in a study of read filtering for tumor transcriptome and immune sequencing. Via MiXCR, TCRdb re-called the reads, giving one row per CDR3 protein. The sample records about 40,000 distinct CDR3 sequences, 12% being singletons. The sample was a population of CD138-negative cells sorted from bone marrow. The source is a donor at least 40 years old with multiple myeloma. CDR3s include the opening cysteine and the closing phenylalanine or tryptophan. The D gene is left open where the match is weak. Some rows mark clone size as missing; the rest say once, few, many or name a class of expanded clone.

TRBV6-4	many	NA	TRBJ2-2	TGTGCCAGCAGTGATGGGGACAACACCGGGGAGCTGTTTTTT	CASSDGDNTGELFF
TRBV20-1	many	NA	TRBJ2-7	TGCAGTGCTGCCCAAAGGTCGGGGGCACAGCAGTACTTC	CSAAQRSGAQQYF
TRBV29-1	many	NA	TRBJ1-1	TGCAGCGTTATTTACACTGAAGCTTTCTTT	CSVIYTEAFF
TRBV29-1	many	NA	TRBJ1-2	TGCAGCGTTGAAGTTGACATTGGATATGGCTACACCTTC	CSVEVDIGYGYTF
TRBV20-1	many	TRBD1	TRBJ1-1	TGCAGTGCTAAAACCGGGACAGGTCTACTCGTGGCTTTCTTT	CSAKTGTGLLVAFF
TRBV20-1	NA	NA	TRBJ2-3	TGCAGTGTTAGAGTGACGACAGATACGCAGTATTTT	CSVRVTTDTQYF
TRBV7-9	many	NA	TRBJ2-7	TGTGCCAGCAGCCTCCAGGGCGGGGTGGAGCAGTACTTC	CASSLQGGVEQYF
TRBV19	many	TRBD2	TRBJ2-1	TGTGCCAGTAGTATAGGTGGGTCCGGGACTAGTGGGCATGAGCAGTTCTTC	CASSIGGSGTSGHEQFF
TRBV12-3/TRBV12-4	many	NA	TRBJ1-3	TGTGCCAGCAGCAACAAGAGGACCAGGGTATATTTT	CASSNKRTRVYF
TRBV20-1	many	TRBD2	TRBJ2-5	TGCAGTTATCATTACGGGGGGGAAGAGACCCAGTACTTC	CSYHYGGEETQYF
TRBV7-2	many	TRBD2	TRBJ2-1	TGTGCCAGCAGCCCGGGGGGGCTTAGGAATGAGCAGTTCTTC	CASSPGGLRNEQFF
TRBV9	many	NA	TRBJ2-3	TGTGCCAGCAGCGTAGGAGTGGATACGCAGTATTTT	CASSVGVDTQYF
TRBV20-1	many	NA	TRBJ1-1	TGCAGTGCTAGAGATCGAAGGGGGAACACTGAAGCTTTCTTT	CSARDRRGNTEAFF
TRBV6-6	many	NA	TRBJ2-1	TGTGCCAGCAGCTTTGACAGGTTCGTAGGTGAGCAGTTCTTC	CASSFDRFVGEQFF
TRBV29-1	many	NA	TRBJ2-7	TGCAGCGTCGAAGGGTCGGGGGACGAGCAGTACTTC	CSVEGSGDEQYF
TRBV18	many	TRBD2	TRBJ2-1	TGTGCCAGCTCACCAGGACTAGCGGGCTACAATGAGCAGTTCTTC	CASSPGLAGYNEQFF
TRBV7-2	many	TRBD2	TRBJ2-1	TGTGCCAGCAGCTCTCGACTAGCGGGGGGGGCGGGCAATGAGCAGTTCTTC	CASSSRLAGGAGNEQFF
TRBV20-1	few	NA	TRBJ2-7	TGCAGTGCTAGGAGGGGGGGGTCCTACGAGCAGTACTTC	CSARRGGSYEQYF
TRBV18	many	TRBD1	TRBJ1-5	TGTGCCGGCTCACCCGGGACAGGGAATCAGCCCCAGCATTTT	CAGSPGTGNQPQHF
TRBV19	NA	NA	TRBJ2-5	TGTGCCAGTAGTAACCCCGTCCTGGGGACCCAGTACTTC	CASSNPVLGTQYF
TRBV2	few	TRBD2	TRBJ2-1	TGTGCCAGCACACTAGCGGGGGCATTCAATGAGCAGTTCTTC	CASTLAGAFNEQFF
TRBV7-8	many	NA	TRBJ1-4	TGTGCCAGCAGCCCCATTAGGGACGAAAAACTGTTTTTT	CASSPIRDEKLFF
TRBV24-1	few	NA	TRBJ2-6	TGTGCCACCAGTAAAAACTCTGGGGCCAACGTCCTGACTTTC	CATSKNSGANVLTF
TRBV20-1	few	TRBD2	TRBJ2-7	TGCAGTGCTAGAGAACCTAGCGGGGGGACTCTATTATACGAGCAGTACTTC	CSAREPSGGTLLYEQYF
TRBV3-1	many	NA	TRBJ2-5	TGTGCCAGCAGACAGTCCCTAAATCAAGAGACCCAGTACTTC	CASRQSLNQETQYF
TRBV6-1	many	TRBD1	TRBJ2-2	TGTGCCAGCAGGAAGGACAGGGCGAACACCGGGGAGCTGTTTTTT	CASRKDRANTGELFF
TRBV28	many	TRBD1	TRBJ2-1	TGTGCCAGCAGTACCCCAGGGGGCGCTGGAAATGAGCAGTTCTTC	CASSTPGGAGNEQFF
TRBV30	many	TRBD2	TRBJ2-3	TGTGCCTGTACCGGGACTAGCGGGGGCCGATCCATATTT	CACTGTSGGRSIF
TRBV7-2	NA	NA	TRBJ1-1	TGTGCCAGCAGCTTAGTTGCGGCCAGTTCTGAAGCTTTCTTT	CASSLVAASSEAFF
TRBV19	NA	NA	TRBJ2-2	TGTGCCAGTAGTCCAAGGGCCGGGACCAGGGCTACACCCGGGGAGCTGTTTTTT	CASSPRAGTRATPGELFF
TRBV7-2	many	NA	TRBJ1-5	TGTGCCAGCAGCTCCTCCCGACAAAATCAGCCCCAGCATTTT	CASSSSRQNQPQHF
TRBV9	NA	NA	TRBJ2-7	TGTGCCAGCAGCTTCCAAGATGGAGAGGGCTACGAGCAGTACTTC	CASSFQDGEGYEQYF
TRBV6-5	many	NA	TRBJ2-3	TGTGCCAGCAGAGACAGTAGCACAGATACGCAGTATTTT	CASRDSSTDTQYF
TRBV7-2	many	NA	TRBJ2-3	TGTGCCAGCAGCTTAGGAGTTCTCCGCACAGATACGCAGTATTTT	CASSLGVLRTDTQYF
TRBV12-3/TRBV12-4	many	NA	TRBJ2-3	TGTGCCAGCACTCATTGGGGAGATACGCAGTATTTT	CASTHWGDTQYF
TRBV5-6	many	NA	TRBJ2-1	TGTGCCAGCATCCGAACTAGGAATGAGCAGTTCTTC	CASIRTRNEQFF
TRBV24-1	many	NA	TRBJ2-3	TGTGCCACCAGTGATATCCAGGGCACAGATACGCAGTATTTT	CATSDIQGTDTQYF
TRBV7-9	NA	NA	TRBJ2-5	TGTGCCAGCAGCCCCCTCGGGGCAGCCTACGGGGAGACCCAGTACTTC	CASSPLGAAYGETQYF
TRBV6-5	many	NA	TRBJ1-5	TGTGCCAGCAGCTCCGGGGTCGGGGCGGGCAATCAGCCCCAGCATTTT	CASSSGVGAGNQPQHF
TRBV19	many	NA	TRBJ1-2	TGTGCCAGTAGTATCGGGACCGCCCGGGACTATGGCTACACCTTC	CASSIGTARDYGYTF
TRBV11-3	many	TRBD2	TRBJ2-7	TGTGCCAGCAGCTCCCAGGTCGGGGGGGAGCAGTACTTC	CASSSQVGGEQYF
TRBV28	many	NA	TRBJ2-1	TGTGCCAGCAGTTCCAACGGCGGAGCTGTTGATGAGCAGTTCTTC	CASSSNGGAVDEQFF